This T cell receptor beta chain was sequenced during a study of blood T cell repertoires in COVID-19. Study-wide background: PBMCs, B-cell-depleted T cells, or T cells were the source of the cDNA or gDNA that made up the material.

The CDR3 length is 12 residues. Germline V gene data show CDR1 as MNHEY and CDR2 as SVGAGI. Trimming removed 7 bases from V and 9 bases from J, with 10 bases in between. Sequencing was performed with immunoSEQ multiplex PCR; in TCRdb, only in-frame clones are kept and a portion is missing. In the table there are around 67,000 clones, 90% to 95% of which are singletons. The chain employs TRBV6-5 and TRBJ1-6; no firm D call. The TCR comes from a human donor in a cohort sampled during active COVID-19. Input material: peripheral blood. The CDR3 region has the DNA TGTGCCAGCACACACGAGGGTTCACCCCTCCACTTT. Residues: CASTHEGSPLHF.